The text below deals with one T cell receptor beta chain. What it recognizes is unknown. This sample is part of a study of blood T cells in healthy people across ages. Trimming left V 8 bases short and J 0 bases short, with 16 bases between. The CDR3 consists of 15 residues. Germline lookup yields CDR1 SEHNR and CDR2 FQNEAQ (reference sequence). Study conclusions and caveats: CMV infection status of these donors was not known.

A second about 7 to 11 cycle PCR used barcoded and J-beta primers. TCRdb itself ran the 5' RACE reads through MiXCR, one entry per CDR3 protein. Among 600,000 to 800,000 distinct CDR3 sequences listed, roughly half were seen once. This sequence originates from a woman over 75 in good health. Specimen: blood. The V gene is TRBV7-9, the J gene TRBJ1-2; a possible D gene is TRBD1 (5 bases). CDR3 nucleotide sequence: TGTGCCAGCTATACAACAGGATTAGCTAACTATGGCTACACCTTC. This encodes CASYTTGLANYGYTF.